This is a list of T cell receptor beta chains from one sample in a study of blood T cell repertoires in COVID-19. Libraries were prepared by immunoSEQ multiplex PCR; TCRdb keeps only in-frame clonotypes and omits some of them. The repertoire holds around 190,000 clones, with about 88% as singletons. Sequencing used peripheral blood. Every receptor here comes from a man aged 45 to 65 with COVID-19, enrolled during active disease. Each CDR3 is given with its conserved first and last residue. Fields, in order: V gene, D gene, clone size, J gene, CDR3 DNA, CDR3 protein. A D gene is named only where the DNA matches it firmly. Not all rows give a size; the values are once, few, many and, for expanded clones, a class.

V: TRBV30; D: -; size: -; J: TRBJ2-7; DNA: TGTGCCTCCCATCCCGGGGGCTACGAGCAGTACTTC; CDR3: CASHPGGYEQYF
V: TRBV14; D: TRBD2; size: -; J: TRBJ2-3; DNA: TGTGCCAGCAGCCAAGTTCGAATAGCGGGAACCGATACGCAGTATTTT; CDR3: CASSQVRIAGTDTQYF
V: TRBV28; D: -; size: -; J: TRBJ1-1; DNA: TGTGCCAGCAGGCATCTTTACGGGGGTAACACTGAAGCTTTCTTT; CDR3: CASRHLYGGNTEAFF
V: TRBV29-1; D: -; size: -; J: TRBJ2-5; DNA: TGCAGCGTTGGCGCGGGGAGTGAGACCCAGTACTTC; CDR3: CSVGAGSETQYF
V: TRBV27; D: TRBD1; size: -; J: TRBJ1-6; DNA: TGTGCCAGCAGTTTAGGTGACAGGGCTTCACCCCTCCACTTT; CDR3: CASSLGDRASPLHF
V: TRBV29-1; D: TRBD2; size: -; J: TRBJ2-3; DNA: TGCAGCGTTGATGGGCTAGCGGCCACAGATACGCAGTATTTT; CDR3: CSVDGLAATDTQYF
V: TRBV6-5; D: TRBD1; size: -; J: TRBJ1-4; DNA: TGTGCCACCGAGCGCGGACAGGGGAATGAAAAACTGTTTTTT; CDR3: CATERGQGNEKLFF
V: TRBV18; D: -; size: -; J: TRBJ1-2; DNA: TGTGCCAGCTCACCACAGACACGAGATGGCTACACCTTC; CDR3: CASSPQTRDGYTF
V: TRBV24-1; D: -; size: -; J: TRBJ1-5; DNA: TGTGCCACCAGTGATGGGGGGATTTGGGGCAATCAGCCCCAGCATTTT; CDR3: CATSDGGIWGNQPQHF
V: TRBV2; D: -; size: -; J: TRBJ1-6; DNA: TGTGCCAGCAGTGCAAGTGGGACTCTATTTGGTTCACCCCTCCACTTT; CDR3: CASSASGTLFGSPLHF
V: TRBV7-9; D: -; size: -; J: TRBJ1-6; DNA: TGTGCCAGCAGCTTAGCGGGAGGTTCACCCCTCCACTTT; CDR3: CASSLAGGSPLHF
V: TRBV5-4; D: -; size: -; J: TRBJ1-2; DNA: TGTGCCAGCAGCTTCGACAGTAACTATGGCTACACCTTC; CDR3: CASSFDSNYGYTF
V: TRBV9; D: TRBD2; size: once; J: TRBJ2-2; DNA: TGTGCCAGCAGCGTAGCTAGCGGGGGGGCCTTCGGGGAGCTGTTTTTT; CDR3: CASSVASGGAFGELFF
V: TRBV19; D: -; size: -; J: TRBJ1-1; DNA: TGTGCCAGTAGTATAGATCGGACAGCCATGAACACTGAAGCTTTCTTT; CDR3: CASSIDRTAMNTEAFF
V: TRBV25-1; D: -; size: few; J: TRBJ1-5; DNA: TGTGCCAGCAGTGACGGGGGTAATCAGCCCCAGCATTTT; CDR3: CASSDGGNQPQHF
V: TRBV3-1/TRBV3-2; D: -; size: -; J: TRBJ1-2; DNA: TGTGCCAGCAGCCAAGAATACGGCTATGGCTACACCTTC; CDR3: CASSQEYGYGYTF
V: TRBV7-2; D: TRBD1; size: -; J: TRBJ1-2; DNA: TGTGCCAGCAGCGTAGACCAGGGGGTTGGCTACACCTTC; CDR3: CASSVDQGVGYTF
V: TRBV7-6; D: TRBD1; size: -; J: TRBJ2-2; DNA: TGTGCCAGCAGCTTATCCGGGACAGGGAACACCGGGGAGCTGTTTTTT; CDR3: CASSLSGTGNTGELFF
V: TRBV4-2; D: -; size: -; J: TRBJ1-2; DNA: TGTGCCAGCAGCCAAGATGCACTGGGGCAGGTTTATGGCTACACCTTC; CDR3: CASSQDALGQVYGYTF
V: TRBV7-3; D: -; size: once; J: TRBJ1-2; DNA: TGTGCCAGCAGCTTAACTGCGGGAAACTATGGCTACACCTTC; CDR3: CASSLTAGNYGYTF
V: TRBV4-2; D: TRBD2; size: -; J: TRBJ2-5; DNA: TGTGCCAGCAGCCAAGAGGGACTAGCGGGGGAGGAGACCCAGTACTTC; CDR3: CASSQEGLAGEETQYF
V: TRBV9; D: TRBD2; size: -; J: TRBJ2-3; DNA: TGTGCCAGCAGCGTATTAGCGGGGGTCGGCACAGATACGCAGTATTTT; CDR3: CASSVLAGVGTDTQYF
V: TRBV6-5; D: TRBD1; size: -; J: TRBJ2-2; DNA: TGTGCCAGCAAGGGGACAGAGAACACCGGGGAGCTGTTTTTT; CDR3: CASKGTENTGELFF
V: TRBV7-7; D: TRBD1; size: -; J: TRBJ2-2; DNA: TGTGCTAGCAGCTTGGCGGGACAGGGGGCATCCGGGGAGCTGTTTTTT; CDR3: CASSLAGQGASGELFF
V: TRBV30; D: -; size: -; J: TRBJ2-7; DNA: TGTGCCTCGGTTTTAGGGGGTTCCTACGAGCAGTACTTC; CDR3: CASVLGGSYEQYF
V: TRBV5-6; D: TRBD2; size: once; J: TRBJ2-3; DNA: TGTGCCAGCAGCTCGGGGCGGGGGTTCACAGATACGCAGTATTTT; CDR3: CASSSGRGFTDTQYF